This T cell receptor beta chain is from a study of blood T cells in healthy people across ages. Through a sample-barcoded 5' primer and a J-beta primer mix, a second PCR was run for roughly 6 to 11 cycles. MiXCR, run by TCRdb on the 5' RACE reads, gives a single entry per CDR3 protein. There are about 1.4 million distinct CDR3 sequences in the sample; 59% occur only once, and roughly 6.3% lies in the top ten. With respect to this clonotype: Antigen unknown.

Whole-study results and caveats: Among long-lived donors, naive CD4+ cells were more numerous and diversity higher than in aged donors. Researchers report that TCR beta diversity correlated strongly with naive T cell percentage.

The CDR3 covers 15 residues. Germline loops: CDR1 SGHAT, CDR2 FQNNGV. V was clipped by 2 bases and J by 5 bases, with 12 bases between them. The chain employs TRBV11-2 and TRBJ2-2, with TRBD2 as a possible D gene (5 bases). Sequenced material: blood. The receptor's source is a man between 18 and 29 years old in good health. CDR3 nucleotides: TGTGCCAGCAGCTTACGGGGAATGGGGACCGGGGAGCTGTTTTTT. The encoded protein is CASSLRGMGTGELFF.